This entry lists 16 T cell receptor beta chains sequenced from one sample in a study of CD8+ T cells in alopecia areata. As to treatment: oral pan-JAK inhibitor, 5-10 mg twice daily. Investigators isolated RNA and reverse transcribed it into cDNA to act as the sequencing template. Sequenced by immunoSEQ multiplex PCR; TCRdb stores in-frame clones only, minus some. The sample shows more than 150,000 clones, approximately 50% of them seen only once. The sample here was CD8+ T cells sorted from blood, taken at approximately week 52, from a patient treated with tofacitinib. Receptors were obtained from a human donor with alopecia areata.

For the CDR3, the DNA is TGTGCTAGTGTCCCGGGACAGGGGGGCTACGAGCAGTACTTC. Its translation is CASVPGQGGYEQYF. The V gene is TRBV12-5, the J gene TRBJ2-7; 11 bases are shared with TRBD1. Germline V gives CDR1 LGHNT, CDR2 FRNRAP. The CDR3 has 14 amino acids. With V trimmed by 7 bases and J by 3 bases, 5 bases remained unmatched.

This sequence joins TRBV6-5 and TRBJ1-5; TRBD1 aligns across 7 bases. CDR3 length: 13 residues. Trimming took 5 bases from V and 6 from J; bases not matched to a gene: 4. Per germline, CDR1 MNHEY and CDR2 SVGAGI. This chain's CDR3 is CASSRTGGQPQHF. CDR3 sequence (DNA): TGTGCCAGCAGTAGGACAGGAGGTCAGCCCCAGCATTTT.

The V call is TRBV7-6, the J call TRBJ1-4; possibly TRBD1 for D (5 bases). This CDR3 spans 14 amino acids. Trimming left V 5 bases short and J 3 bases short, with 10 bases between. Germline-derived CDR1 and CDR2 are SGHVS and FNYEAQ. The DNA for the CDR3 is TGTGCCAGCAGCCGCGGGGGGGCTAATGAAAAACTGTTTTTT. Its translation is CASSRGGANEKLFF. The complete variable domain, with remaining parts taken from reference TRBV7-6 and TRBJ1-4, reads GAGVSQSPRYKVTKRGQDVALRCDPISGHVSLYWYRQALGQGPEFLTYFNYEAQQDKSGLPNDRFSAERPEGSISTLTIQRTEQRDSAMYRCASSRGGANEKLFFGSGTQLSVL.

The J gene is TRBJ1-1, the V gene TRBV6-1; D is unresolved. The CDR3 is 17 residues long. The germline V gene has CDR1 MNHNS and CDR2 SASEGT. The V and J ends lost 3 bases and 1 base respectively, with 18 bases between them. The CDR3 bases are TGTGCCAGCAGTGAGCTTTGGGTTGAGGGCCCGAACACTGAAGCTTTCTTT. It is translated as CASSELWVEGPNTEAFF.

This chain uses TRBV6-5 with TRBJ2-2; D remains unclear. CDR3 length equals 13 residues. V was cut by 4 bases and J by 3 bases, with 6 bases left in between. CDR1 and CDR2 (germline): MNHEY, SVGAGI. The CDR3 DNA is TGTGCCAGCAGTTTTGGGTACACCGGGGAGCTGTTTTTT. Translated: CASSFGYTGELFF.

The rearrangement joins TRBV27 to TRBJ2-3; no firm D call. This CDR3 is built from 13 residues. Trimming stripped 7 bases from V and 0 bases from J, with 8 bases between. Germline CDR1 is MNHEY and CDR2 is SMNVEV (reference sequence). For the CDR3, the DNA is TGTGCCAGCACCACGTATAGCACAGATACGCAGTATTTT. Amino acid sequence: CASTTYSTDTQYF.

The rearrangement links TRBV6-6 to TRBJ2-7; D is ambiguous. Trimming took 5 bases from V and 3 from J, leaving 8 bases between them. CDR1 and CDR2 (germline): MNHNY, SVGAGI (reference sequence). This CDR3 region has 12 residues. DNA of the CDR3: TGTGCCAGCAGTCATCTAAGCTACGAGCAGTACTTC. Amino acid sequence: CASSHLSYEQYF.

The genes are TRBV7-2 and TRBJ1-1, with no clear D. The CDR3 runs 14 residues. Trimming pared 1 base from V and 2 bases from J, leaving 8 bases between. Germline V gene data show CDR1 as SGHTA and CDR2 as FQGNSA. Here the CDR3 DNA reads TGTGCCAGCAGCTTAGGGTGGGGAAACACTGAAGCTTTCTTT. This sequence encodes CASSLGWGNTEAFF.

This clone was seen only a few times. The chain combines TRBV5-6 with TRBJ2-3; D remains ambiguous. This CDR3 is built from 14 residues. The ends were cut back, 0 bases at V and 11 bases at J, with 16 bases in the middle. Per the germline V gene, CDR1 is SGHDT and CDR2 is YYEEEE. DNA for the CDR3: TGTGCCAGCAGCTTGGCAACCCCTCGGAGCGTGCAGTATTTT. Translating gives CASSLATPRSVQYF.

In nucleotides, the CDR3 is TGCAGCGTTGAATTGGTGGGATACGAGCAGTACTTC. It yields the protein CSVELVGYEQYF. V usage is TRBV29-1 and J usage is TRBJ2-5; no firm D call. Near its end, the DNA agrees better with TRBJ2-7, so the J call may be wrong. The CDR3 is 12 amino acids. Germline V CDR1 and CDR2: SQVTM, ANQGSEA.

V and J are TRBV30 and TRBJ1-2, with D uncertain. Trimming took 0 bases from V and 2 from J, leaving 16 bases between them. The CDR3 contains 16 residues. CDR1 is GTSNPN, CDR2 SVGIG, per germline (reference sequence). CDR3 region: CAWSVVFGSFNYGYTF. In DNA, the CDR3 is TGTGCCTGGAGTGTAGTTTTTGGCAGCTTCAACTATGGCTACACCTTC. The whole variable domain, filled in from reference TRBV30 and TRBJ1-2, reads SQTIHQWPATLVQPVGSPLSLECTVEGTSNPNLYWYRQAAGRGLQLLFYSVGIGQISSEVPQNLSASRPQDRQFILSSKKLLLSDSGFYLCAWSVVFGSFNYGYTFGSGTRLTVV.

This clone was observed a few times. The rearrangement joins TRBV2 to TRBJ2-6; TRBD1 might be the D (5 bases). With 10 bases removed from V and 1 base from J, the gap between germline ends came to 11 bases. The CDR3 consists of 14 residues. Germline V gene sequence: CDR1 SNHLY, CDR2 FYNNEI. The CDR3, as DNA: TGTGCCACCCAGACAGTTTCTGGGGCCAACGTCCTGACTTTC. Translation gives CATQTVSGANVLTF.

This clone was recorded a few times. The chain employs TRBV27 and TRBJ2-3; TRBD2 agrees at 7 bases. Looked up from germline, CDR1 is MNHEY and CDR2 is SMNVEV (reference sequence). J lost 1 base, V lost 7 bases, and 11 bases had no gene match. The CDR3 runs 16 residues. The CDR3 region is CASNSLAGVRTDTQYF. CDR3 bases: TGTGCCAGCAACTCACTGGCGGGGGTGCGCACAGATACGCAGTATTTT.

The chain combines TRBV25-1 with TRBJ2-7, with 7 bases identical to TRBD1. The length of the CDR3 is 12 residues. J gave up 3 bases and V 5 bases, and 1 base lay outside the gene matches. CDR1 MGHDK and CDR2 SYGVNS come from the germline V gene. CDR3 amino acids: CASSWTGYEQYF. For the CDR3, the DNA is TGTGCCAGCAGTTGGACAGGCTACGAGCAGTACTTC.

This clone was seen only once. DNA of the CDR3: TGTGCCAGCAGATCCGGGACAGGGGAGTCAGATACGCAGTATTTT. This codes for CASRSGTGESDTQYF. The chain joins TRBV11-2 to TRBJ2-3, with TRBD1 matching over 10 bases. The CDR3 length is 15 residues. The V segment lost 6 bases and the J segment 4 bases; nucleotides outside the gene matches: 7. CDR1 is SGHAT and CDR2 is FQNNGV in the germline V gene.

The rearrangement uses TRBV15 and TRBJ2-7; tentatively, D is TRBD1 (5 bases). Germline loops: CDR1 LNHNV, CDR2 YYDKDF (reference sequence). Trimming left V 0 bases short and J 2 bases short, with 11 bases between. CDR3 length: 15 amino acids. The CDR3 spells CATSRDGAETYEQYF. The CDR3 nucleotides are TGTGCCACCAGCAGAGATGGGGCGGAGACCTACGAGCAGTACTTC.